The clone carrying this TCR beta chain was observed many times. This sample was included in a study of T cells in Graves' hyperthyroidism and ophthalmopathy. Study summary: Peripheral blood samples were taken at initial diagnosis, prior to any treatment.

This CDR3 comprises 14 residues. V lost 3 bases, J lost 1 base, and 9 bases lay in between. TCR beta CDR3 sequences were amplified from RNA transcripts. An initial round of RT-PCR targeting the TCR CDR3 relied on the HTBI primer set. In TCRdb, the multiplex PCR reads were re-called with MiXCR into one record per CDR3 protein. This sample carries 600,000 to 850,000 distinct CDR3 sequences, around 20% of them seen once, and the ten largest clones take around 17%. The TCR sequence derives from a woman aged 45-65 years with Graves' hyperthyroidism that later progressed to Graves' ophthalmopathy. The sequencing input was blood. The chain uses TRBV12-3 or TRBV12-4 and TRBJ1-1, with D unclear. CDR3 region: CASSLGSKNTEAFF. The CDR3 DNA sequence: TGTGCCAGCAGTTTGGGATCTAAGAACACTGAAGCTTTCTTT.